The rows below give T cell receptor beta chains drawn from one sample of a study of PD-L1 blockade in urothelial cancer. Only in-frame clones appear in the TCRdb table, and some are missing; sequencing was by immunoSEQ multiplex PCR. This table holds 40,000 to 50,000 clones, around 85% found once. The input for sequencing was PBMCs, taken around atezolizumab (anti-PD-L1) treatment. The receptor set was obtained from a man aged 55 to 70 with urothelial cancer. CDR3s include the opening cysteine and the closing phenylalanine or tryptophan. Fields, in order: clone size, V gene, J gene, D gene, CDR3 protein, CDR3 DNA. The D gene is left open where the match is weak. Clone size is shown for a subset of rows, as once, few, many or a class of expanded clone.

-,TRBV4-1,TRBJ1-2,-,CASSPATATNYGYTF,TGCGCCAGCAGCCCTGCGACAGCTACTAACTATGGCTACACCTTC
-,TRBV7-2,TRBJ1-1,-,CASSLALANTEAFF,TGTGCCAGCAGCTTAGCGTTGGCGAACACTGAAGCTTTCTTT
-,TRBV7-3,TRBJ2-3,-,CASSLTGAPTDTQYF,TGTGCCAGCAGCTTAACGGGGGCCCCCACAGATACGCAGTATTTT
-,TRBV30,TRBJ1-6,-,CAWSVPGWGADSPLHF,TGTGCCTGGAGTGTACCTGGCTGGGGAGCGGATTCACCCCTCCACTTT
-,TRBV5-6,TRBJ1-1,TRBD1,CASSPDRAYMNTEAFF,TGTGCCAGCAGCCCAGACAGGGCCTATATGAACACTGAAGCTTTCTTT
-,TRBV15,TRBJ1-3,-,CATSRDSQGSGNTIYF,TGTGCCACCAGCAGAGATTCGCAGGGCTCTGGAAACACCATATATTTT
-,TRBV10-3,TRBJ2-3,TRBD2,CAISDLAGETDTQYF,TGTGCCATCAGTGACCTAGCGGGGGAAACAGATACGCAGTATTTT
-,TRBV7-9,TRBJ2-6,-,CASSLTGPVSGANVLTF,TGTGCCAGCAGCTTAACAGGGCCTGTCTCTGGGGCCAACGTCCTGACTTTC
-,TRBV6-6,TRBJ1-2,-,CASSPAIADRNYGYTF,TGTGCCAGCAGTCCCGCCATTGCTGACAGGAACTATGGCTACACCTTC
-,TRBV2,TRBJ2-5,TRBD2,CASRGTSGGSQYF,TGTGCCAGCAGGGGGACTAGCGGGGGTTCCCAGTACTTC
-,TRBV18,TRBJ1-2,-,CASSPDARADGYTF,TGTGCCAGCTCACCGGATGCCAGGGCTGATGGCTACACCTTC
-,TRBV5-1,TRBJ1-1,-,CASTGGGLMNTEAFF,TGCGCCAGCACCGGGGGGGGGCTAATGAACACTGAAGCTTTCTTT
few,TRBV5-6,TRBJ1-5,-,CASSLWSGRYSNQPQHF,TGTGCCAGCAGCTTGTGGTCAGGCAGGTATAGCAATCAGCCCCAGCATTTT
-,TRBV7-3,TRBJ2-2,TRBD1,CASSLWTGGKGELFF,TGTGCCAGCAGCTTATGGACAGGGGGGAAGGGGGAGCTGTTTTTT
-,TRBV7-2,TRBJ2-3,TRBD1,CASNPGGQTYLGQYF,TGTGCCAGCAACCCAGGGGGCCAGACCTACTTGGGGCAGTATTTT
-,TRBV2,TRBJ2-5,-,CASLSGAGLQETQYF,TGTGCCAGCCTTTCTGGCGCGGGGCTTCAAGAGACCCAGTACTTC
-,TRBV20-1,TRBJ1-2,-,CSVSGGYGYTF,TGCAGTGTCTCGGGGGGCTATGGCTACACCTTC
once,TRBV12-5,TRBJ1-1,-,CASGGNVGGTEAFF,TGTGCTAGTGGGGGGAATGTGGGGGGCACTGAAGCTTTCTTT
-,TRBV6-6,TRBJ1-2,TRBD1,CASSPADRAYGYTF,TGTGCCAGCAGCCCCGCGGACAGGGCCTATGGCTACACCTTC
-,TRBV2,TRBJ1-2,TRBD1,CASSLGTGPEGGYTF,TGTGCCAGCAGCCTAGGGACAGGCCCGGAGGGTGGCTACACCTTC
once,TRBV11-2,TRBJ2-7,-,CASSFGEFQQYF,TGTGCCAGCAGCTTCGGGGAGTTCCAGCAGTACTTC
medium-sized,TRBV29-1,TRBJ1-2,-,CSVVAGNGYTF,TGCAGCGTTGTAGCCGGGAATGGCTACACCTTC
-,TRBV7-8,TRBJ1-4,TRBD1,CASSTGTGVDEKLFF,TGTGCCAGCAGCACCGGGACAGGGGTAGATGAAAAACTGTTTTTT
once,TRBV5-8,TRBJ2-3,TRBD1,CASSLGTVGTDTQYF,TGTGCCAGCAGCCTCGGGACAGTGGGCACAGATACGCAGTATTTT
-,TRBV7-9,TRBJ2-3,TRBD1,CASSSLRDSSTDTQYF,TGTGCCAGCAGCTCCCTCCGGGACAGCAGCACAGATACGCAGTATTTT
-,TRBV4-2,TRBJ1-6,TRBD1,CASSQLTQGSDNSPLHF,TGTGCCAGCAGCCAATTAACACAGGGGAGTGATAATTCACCCCTCCACTTT
-,TRBV6-5,TRBJ1-4,TRBD1,CASSWTGLTNEKLFF,TGTGCCAGCAGTTGGACAGGTTTAACTAATGAAAAACTGTTTTTT
-,TRBV5-1,TRBJ2-6,-,CASSLLQSGANVLTF,TGCGCCAGCAGCTTGTTGCAGTCTGGGGCCAACGTCCTGACTTTC
-,TRBV5-1,TRBJ2-2,TRBD2,CASSRTSGGSNTGELFF,TGCGCCAGCAGCCGGACTAGCGGGGGGTCAAACACCGGGGAGCTGTTTTTT
-,TRBV5-1,TRBJ1-1,TRBD1,CASSLQGYTEAFF,TGCGCCAGCAGCCTACAGGGGTACACTGAAGCTTTCTTT
-,TRBV5-1,TRBJ2-2,TRBD2,CASSDRTSVTGELFF,TGCGCCAGCAGCGACCGGACTAGCGTCACCGGGGAGCTGTTTTTT
-,TRBV9,TRBJ1-2,-,CASSVVGGRSDYTF,TGTGCCAGCAGCGTAGTAGGGGGACGGAGTGACTACACCTTC
-,TRBV7-2,TRBJ1-3,-,CASSYEALSGNTIYF,TGTGCCAGCAGCTACGAGGCCCTCTCTGGAAACACCATATATTTT
-,TRBV23-1,TRBJ1-1,-,CASSRGGRDRKAMNTEAFF,TGCGCCAGCAGTCGAGGGGGTAGGGATCGAAAAGCCATGAACACTGAAGCTTTCTTT
-,TRBV11-2,TRBJ1-3,TRBD1,CASSSLIGTAGNTIYF,TGTGCCAGCAGCTCCCTTATCGGGACAGCTGGAAACACCATATATTTT
-,TRBV10-2,TRBJ1-1,-,CASGGQGFTEAFF,TGCGCCAGCGGTGGCCAGGGGTTCACTGAAGCTTTCTTT
-,TRBV9,TRBJ1-3,-,CASSVGPPSGNTIYF,TGTGCCAGCAGCGTAGGGCCCCCCTCTGGAAACACCATATATTTT
-,TRBV30,TRBJ2-7,TRBD2,CAWSSLAVSDEQYF,TGTGCCTGGAGTAGCCTAGCGGTATCGGACGAGCAGTACTTC
-,TRBV25-1,TRBJ2-1,-,CASSPQGQDEQFF,TGTGCCAGCAGTCCCCAGGGGCAGGATGAGCAGTTCTTC
-,TRBV5-6,TRBJ2-4,-,CASTVTQGAQYF,TGTGCCAGCACTGTTACACAGGGTGCCCAGTACTTC